This T cell receptor (beta chain) originates from a study of T cells in Graves' hyperthyroidism and ophthalmopathy. The blood sample was taken at first hyperthyroidism diagnosis, before any ophthalmopathy symptoms. Trimming removed 1 base from V and 7 bases from J, with 14 bases in between. The CDR3 spans 14 residues. Germline V gene sequence: CDR1 GTSNPN, CDR2 SVGIG (reference sequence). RNA transcripts provided the source from which TCR beta CDR3 regions were amplified. HTBI primers drove first-round RT-PCR of the TCR CDR3. MiXCR was run by TCRdb on the multiplex PCR reads, yielding one entry per CDR3 protein. Here the sample spans hundreds of thousands of distinct CDR3 sequences, roughly a sixth being singletons.

Sequenced material: blood. The rearrangement links TRBV30 to TRBJ2-4; D is ambiguous. This clonotype was sampled from a woman in her forties or fifties with Graves' hyperthyroidism that later progressed to Graves' ophthalmopathy. CDR3 DNA sequence: TGTGCCTGGAGTGCCTCCAGGACCTGGAACATTCAGTACTTC. Its translation: CAWSASRTWNIQYF.